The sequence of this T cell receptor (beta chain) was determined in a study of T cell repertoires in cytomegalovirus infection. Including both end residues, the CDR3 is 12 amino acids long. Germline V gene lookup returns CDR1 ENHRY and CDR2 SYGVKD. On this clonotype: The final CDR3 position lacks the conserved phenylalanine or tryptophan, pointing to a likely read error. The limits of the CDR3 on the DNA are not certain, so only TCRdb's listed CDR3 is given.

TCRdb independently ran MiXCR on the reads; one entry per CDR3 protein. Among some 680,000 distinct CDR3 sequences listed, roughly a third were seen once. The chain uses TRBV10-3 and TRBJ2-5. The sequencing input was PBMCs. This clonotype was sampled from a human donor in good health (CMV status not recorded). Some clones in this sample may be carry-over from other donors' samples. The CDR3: CAISESGYHWDC.